This TCR beta chain was sequenced in a study of blood T cell repertoires in COVID-19. Looking at the study overall: PBMCs, B-cell-depleted T cells, or T cells provided the cDNA or gDNA that made up the material.

CDR1 and CDR2 (germline): SNHLY, FYNNEI. J was trimmed by 7 bases and V by 6 bases; bases with no gene match: 6. The CDR3 runs 13 residues. This study enrolled people aged roughly 18 to 100 from about two dozen US geographic areas. Measured with immunoSEQ multiplex PCR; TCRdb has only the in-frame clones, and not every one. The sample lists 150,000 to 200,000 clones; 65% to 85% were seen once. Sequenced input: PBMCs or T cells enriched from blood (not recorded which). The sequence came from an older woman who had recovered from COVID-19. This chain joins TRBV2 and TRBJ1-2, with 9 bases lining up with TRBD1. Here the CDR3 reads CASSEGQGFGYTF. CDR3 nucleotides: TGTGCCAGCAGCGAGGGACAGGGATTTGGCTACACCTTC.